The clone carrying this T cell receptor beta chain was recorded a few times. The data belong to a study of blood T cells in healthy people across ages. A J-beta primer mix and a sample-barcoded 5' primer were used in a second PCR of roughly 6 to 11 cycles. TCRdb recomputed calls from the 5' RACE reads with MiXCR, one row per CDR3 protein. In the table there are roughly 700,000 distinct CDR3 sequences, just under 25% of which are singletons. These data were also filed under a second study, of T cells of mothers and their children.

This sequence originates from a boy between 5 and 17 years old in good health. Sequenced input: blood.

CDR3 sequence reads: CASSGDRDEQFF. Here the CDR3 DNA reads TGTGCCAGCAGTGGGGACAGGGATGAGCAGTTCTTC. The chain joins TRBV25-1 to TRBJ2-1; TRBD1 matches 9 bases. Per the germline V gene, CDR1 is MGHDK and CDR2 is SYGVNS. This CDR3 contains 12 residues. With 4 bases clipped from V and 8 bases from J, the junction kept 0 bases outside the gene matches.